The 30 T cell receptor beta chains below come from one sample, sequenced in a study of T cell responses to AZD1222 COVID-19 vaccine. TCRdb's table, derived via immunoSEQ multiplex PCR, lists solely in-frame clones and lacks some. The table shows roughly 160,000 clones, with around nine tenths occurring only once. The specimen was peripheral blood, collected 28 days after the second AZD1222 dose. These receptor sequences come from an adult who received the AZD1222 COVID-19 vaccine.

The V call is TRBV7-2, the J call TRBJ1-2, with D unresolved. The CDR3 has 15 amino acids. Trimming pared 1 base from V and 5 bases from J, leaving 14 bases between. CDR1 SGHTA and CDR2 FQGNSA come from the germline V gene. CDR3 region: CASSLDSSWGYGYTF. The CDR3 DNA is TGTGCCAGCAGCTTAGATTCATCTTGGGGATATGGCTACACCTTC.

This chain joins TRBV6-6 and TRBJ1-4; D unresolved. V lost 6 bases and J 8 bases, leaving 19 bases between the germline ends. There are 15 residues in the CDR3. Germline-derived CDR1 and CDR2 are MNHNY and SVGAGI (reference sequence). The DNA of the CDR3 is TGTGCCAGCAGCCAGTCGGGGAGTTCTGAGGAAAAACTGTTTTTT. It yields the protein CASSQSGSSEEKLFF.

This clone is a singleton in its sample. V usage is TRBV7-2 and J usage is TRBJ1-6, with D hard to call. Germline CDR1 is SGHTA and CDR2 is FQGNSA. The CDR3 consists of 17 residues. The V end was cut by 4 bases, the J end by 3 bases, with 16 bases between. CDR3 DNA sequence: TGTGCCAGCAGCTGGTTTTACTCGGACGACTATAATTCACCCCTCCACTTT. Its translation: CASSWFYSDDYNSPLHF.

The chain couples TRBV4-3 to TRBJ1-2; a possible D gene is TRBD1 (5 bases). The CDR3 runs to 13 residues. The V and J ends lost 0 bases and 11 bases respectively, with 13 bases between them. Germline CDR1 LGHNA, CDR2 YSLEER. As DNA, the CDR3 is TGCGCCAGCAGCCAAGACTTTGGGGGTTGGTACACCTTC. It translates to CASSQDFGGWYTF.

This chain uses TRBV19 with TRBJ1-2, with 8 bases fitting TRBD1. V lost 5 bases to trimming and J lost 1 base; unmatched junction nucleotides: 9. Germline lookup yields CDR1 LNHDA and CDR2 SQIVND (reference sequence). The CDR3 covers 16 residues. CDR3 bases: TGTGCCAGTAGTGTGGAAACAGGGGGACTTAACTATGGCTACACCTTC. It encodes CASSVETGGLNYGYTF.

This chain joins TRBV6-2 or TRBV6-3 and TRBJ1-1, with D possibly matching TRBD1 (6 bases). This CDR3 is 14 amino acids long. V was cut by 6 bases and J by 5 bases, with 16 bases left in between. CDR1 is MNHEY, CDR2 SVGEGT, per germline. The CDR3 region is CASSPYRGITEAFF. The CDR3 DNA sequence: TGTGCCAGCAGCCCCTATAGGGGGATAACTGAAGCTTTCTTT.

This clone occurred a few times. The gene calls are TRBV6-2 or TRBV6-3 and TRBJ2-3; D might be TRBD2 (5 bases). The CDR3 consists of 16 residues. Deletions cut 4 bases from V and 1 base from J, with 15 bases between. CDR1 is MNHEY, CDR2 SVGEGT, per germline. The CDR3 region has the DNA TGTGCCAGCAGTTTCCTAGAGGGTTCTGGCACAGATACGCAGTATTTT. Protein sequence: CASSFLEGSGTDTQYF.

The V gene is TRBV19, the J gene TRBJ2-7, with TRBD1 matching over 8 bases. After removal of 5 bases from V and 6 bases from J, the junction contained 12 bases not matched to a gene. The germline CDR1 and CDR2 sequences are LNHDA and SQIVND (reference sequence). CDR3 length: 15 residues. CDR3 nucleotide sequence: TGTGCCAGTAGTCCAACCTGGACAGGGTTGCCCGAGCAGTACTTC. It translates to CASSPTWTGLPEQYF.

V is TRBV7-6 and J is TRBJ2-2; weak D call: TRBD2 (7 bases). Between the trimmed V and J ends, which lost 5 bases and 4 bases, there was a span of 23 bases. Germline V lookup: CDR1 SGHVS, CDR2 FNYEAQ. The CDR3 sequence is 18 residues long. CDR3 DNA: TGTGCCAGCAGCCCCATAGCCGTACAGGGAGGGGTCACCGGGGAGCTGTTTTTT. Protein: CASSPIAVQGGVTGELFF.

The rearrangement uses TRBV9 and TRBJ2-1; no reliable D call. The CDR3 sequence is 16 residues long. Trimming stripped 0 bases from V and 8 bases from J, with 18 bases between. Germline values: CDR1 SGDLS, CDR2 YYNGEE. In DNA form, the CDR3 reads TGTGCCAGCAGCGTAGGTCCCATCCCCACCACGTATGAGCAGTTCTTC. Translated, it gives CASSVGPIPTTYEQFF.

The chain carries TRBV6-5 and TRBJ1-1; 11 positions match TRBD1. CDR3 size: 15 residues. The germline V gene encodes CDR1 MNHEY and CDR2 SVGAGI. V trimming: 10 bases; J trimming: 5 bases; junction bases outside the gene matches: 12. The CDR3 spells CATAGTGGTGTEAFF. In nucleotides, the CDR3 is TGTGCCACAGCCGGGACAGGGGGGACTGGGACTGAAGCTTTCTTT.

The J gene is TRBJ2-1, the V gene TRBV11-3, with TRBD2 identical over 10 bases. Germline V CDR1 and CDR2: SGHNT, YENEEA. The V and J ends lost 0 bases and 10 bases, in that order; junction bases with no gene match: 9. This CDR3 has 16 residues. CDR3 amino acids: CASSLDGLAGAGEQFF. CDR3 bases: TGTGCCAGCAGCTTAGACGGCCTAGCGGGGGCCGGGGAGCAGTTCTTC. The whole variable domain, remainder taken from reference TRBV11-3 and TRBJ2-1, is EAGVVQSPRYKIIEKKQPVAFWCNPISGHNTLYWYLQNLGQGPELLIRYENEEAVDDSQLPKDRFSAERLKGVDSTLKIQPAELGDSAVYLCASSLDGLAGAGEQFFGPGTRLTVL.

This chain connects TRBV30 to TRBJ1-4; a possible D gene is TRBD1 (5 bases). Germline CDR1 GTSNPN, CDR2 SVGIG (reference sequence). This CDR3 is 14 amino acids long. V was shortened by 2 bases and J by 8 bases, with 15 bases between the two germline ends. This chain's CDR3 is CAWSPRARGEKLFF. DNA of the CDR3: TGTGCCTGGAGTCCCCGGGCCCGGGGGGAAAAACTGTTTTTT.

The rearrangement uses TRBV7-9 and TRBJ2-3; D might be TRBD2 (6 bases). The CDR3 is made up of 15 amino acids. Trimming stripped 4 bases from V and 5 bases from J, with 16 bases between. Germline CDR1 SEHNR, CDR2 FQNEAQ (reference sequence). This CDR3 is CASSSGLAPGDTQYF. The CDR3 region has the DNA TGTGCCAGCAGCTCGGGACTGGCTCCTGGAGATACGCAGTATTTT.

This chain links TRBV7-8 with TRBJ1-6; no clear D gene. Looked up from germline, CDR1 is SGHVS and CDR2 is FQNEAQ. V lost 5 bases, J lost 0 bases, and 14 bases lay in between. CDR3 length: 17 residues. The CDR3 reads CASSPTLLISYNSPLHF. Written as DNA, the CDR3 is TGTGCCAGCAGCCCCACCCTCCTTATCTCCTATAATTCACCCCTCCACTTT.

This chain connects TRBV2 to TRBJ1-2; D possibly corresponds to TRBD1 (5 bases). There are 14 residues in the CDR3. Trimming left V 10 bases short and J 6 bases short, with 21 bases between. Germline V gives CDR1 SNHLY, CDR2 FYNNEI. The CDR3 reads CAKNGAGGDDGYTF. Written as DNA, the CDR3 is TGTGCCAAAAATGGGGCAGGAGGGGATGATGGCTACACCTTC.

The rearrangement uses TRBV2 and TRBJ1-2, with 7 bases lining up with TRBD1. The CDR3 contains 14 residues. V trimming: 6 bases; J trimming: 2 bases; junction bases outside the gene matches: 6. In germline, CDR1 is SNHLY, CDR2 FYNNEI. CDR3 protein: CASRLGTANYGYTF. The CDR3 DNA reads as TGTGCCAGCAGGTTAGGGACAGCAAACTATGGCTACACCTTC.

V usage is TRBV21-1 and J usage is TRBJ1-5; TRBD1, the D gene given by the table, was not confirmed from the DNA. TRBV21-1 is a pseudogene locus. This CDR3 region has 17 residues. The CDR3 DNA sequence: TGTGCCAGCAGCAAAGTGGGACAGGGGGTCTGCAATCAGCCCCAGCATTTT. As protein: CASSKVGQGVCNQPQHF.

The genes are TRBV19 and TRBJ1-1, with 7 bases fitting TRBD1. The CDR3 contains 15 residues. The germline CDR1 and CDR2 sequences are LNHDA and SQIVND (reference sequence). Unmatched junction bases numbered 17, after V lost 10 bases and J lost 6 bases. CDR3 amino acids: CATRQGPGRLAEAFF. The CDR3 nucleotides read TGTGCCACCAGACAGGGCCCGGGGCGGTTAGCTGAAGCTTTCTTT.

The gene calls are TRBV14 and TRBJ1-1; D gene uncertain. The CDR3 has 13 amino acids. The germline V gene has CDR1 SGHDN and CDR2 FVKESK. The ends were cut back, 5 bases at V and 11 bases at J, with 18 bases in the middle. The CDR3 here is CASSSGPLRWAFF. DNA for the CDR3: TGTGCCAGCAGCTCAGGTCCCCTGAGGTGGGCTTTCTTT.

The V and J genes are TRBV6-2 or TRBV6-3 and TRBJ2-5, with D possibly being TRBD2 (6 bases). The CDR3 runs to 12 residues. Germline-derived CDR1 and CDR2 are MNHEY and SVGEGT. The V end was cut by 2 bases, the J end by 10 bases, with 11 bases between. CDR3 loop: CASSYPARDQYF. In nucleotides, the CDR3 is TGTGCCAGCAGTTACCCCGCGCGGGACCAGTACTTC.

There are a few counts of this clone. The chain carries TRBV18 and TRBJ2-7; D call uncertain. The CDR3 covers 11 residues. Deletions cut 4 bases from V and 5 bases from J, with 6 bases between. CDR1 KGHSH and CDR2 LQKENI come from the germline V gene. CDR3 in DNA: TGTGCCAGCTCACGCCAGGACGAGCAGTACTTC. It yields the protein CASSRQDEQYF.

The chain uses TRBV5-6 and TRBJ1-5, with TRBD1 as a possible D gene (6 bases). V lost 3 bases to trimming and J lost 3 bases, with 13 bases between them. Germline CDR1 is SGHDT and CDR2 is YYEEEE. The CDR3 spans 15 residues. As DNA, the CDR3 is TGTGCCAGCAGCTCAACAGGGCAAAACAATCAGCCCCAGCATTTT. This translates into CASSSTGQNNQPQHF. The full variable domain, rest sourced from reference TRBV5-6 and TRBJ1-5, is DAGVTQSPTHLIKTRGQQVTLRCSPKSGHDTVSWYQQALGQGPQFIFQYYEEEERQRGNFPDRFSGHQFPNYSSELNVNALLLGDSALYLCASSSTGQNNQPQHFGDGTRLSIL.

The chain has TRBV6-5 and TRBJ2-5; D is perhaps TRBD1 (7 bases). This CDR3 spans 13 amino acids. Per germline, CDR1 MNHEY and CDR2 SVGAGI. V shed 7 bases and J shed 4 bases, with 13 bases lying between them. CDR3 protein: CASIPGGGETQYF. In DNA, the CDR3 is TGTGCCAGCATTCCAGGGGGAGGAGAGACCCAGTACTTC.

J is TRBJ1-1 and V is TRBV5-6, with 9 bases identical to TRBD1. Germline loops: CDR1 SGHDT, CDR2 YYEEEE. CDR3 length equals 15 residues. V dropped 5 bases and J dropped 1; count of bases not matched to a gene: 6. In nucleotides, the CDR3 is TGTGCCAGCAGAACAGGGGGCATGGGGAACACTGAAGCTTTCTTT. It yields the protein CASRTGGMGNTEAFF.

V is TRBV27 and J is TRBJ1-4; 8 bases agree with TRBD1. CDR3 length equals 15 residues. CDR1 is MNHEY and CDR2 is SMNVEV in the germline V gene (reference sequence). V lost 5 bases, J lost 1 base, and 3 bases stayed unmatched. In DNA, the CDR3 is TGTGCCAGCAGTCGTACAGGGGGAACTAATGAAAAACTGTTTTTT. Its protein product is CASSRTGGTNEKLFF.

This clone was picked up one time. The V and J genes are TRBV6-1 and TRBJ2-1; 14 positions agree with TRBD2. There are 22 residues in the CDR3. The V segment lost 1 base and the J segment 7 bases; nucleotides outside the gene matches: 21. Germline V gene data show CDR1 as MNHNS and CDR2 as SASEGT. This CDR3 is CASSEEGILGTSGGLSSNEQFF. The CDR3 nucleotides are TGTGCCAGCAGTGAAGAGGGGATTTTAGGGACTAGCGGGGGTTTAAGTAGTAATGAGCAGTTCTTC.

This chain uses TRBV18 with TRBJ2-2; tentatively, D is TRBD2 (5 bases). The V end lost 1 base, the J end lost 6 bases, and 6 bases lay between the germline ends. This CDR3 is 13 amino acids long. Germline lookup yields CDR1 KGHSH and CDR2 LQKENI. The CDR3 DNA is TGTGCCAGCTCACCACAGGGAGCCGGGGAGCTGTTTTTT. Amino acids: CASSPQGAGELFF.

This chain uses TRBV6-1 with TRBJ2-2; 11 bases are shared with TRBD2. The V gene's germline CDR1 is MNHNS and CDR2 SASEGT. The CDR3 has 17 residues. Unmatched junction bases numbered 2, after V lost 1 base and J lost 1 base. The CDR3 DNA sequence: TGTGCCAGCAGTGAAGGACTAGCGGGATTGAACACCGGGGAGCTGTTTTTT. Residues: CASSEGLAGLNTGELFF.

This clone is a singleton in its sample. The chain employs TRBV7-2 and TRBJ2-7; no reliable D call. The V gene lost 5 bases and the J gene lost 6 bases, with 14 bases spanning the gap. This CDR3 region has 13 residues. Germline loops: CDR1 SGHTA, CDR2 FQGNSA. The CDR3 sequence: CASSPVTTSEQYF. In DNA form, the CDR3 reads TGTGCCAGCAGCCCAGTTACAACCAGCGAGCAGTACTTC.